This is a list of T cell receptor beta chains from one sample in a study of blood T cells in healthy people across ages. MiXCR, run by TCRdb on the 5' RACE reads, gives a single entry per CDR3 protein. The profile shows roughly 1,300,000 distinct CDR3 sequences, 59% of them singletons. The specimen sequenced was blood. These receptors were obtained from a man between 18 and 29 years old in good health. CDR3s include the opening cysteine and the closing phenylalanine or tryptophan. A D gene is named only where the DNA matches it firmly. Clone size is not always given. Where it is, it says once, few, many or a class for expanded clones.

TGTGCCAGCAACACCCTGGGGACAGGGAACACCGGGGAGCTGTTTTTT | CASNTLGTGNTGELFF | - | TRBJ2-2 | TRBD1 | TRBV28
TGTGCCAGCAGCCAAGTGGAAGTTCCTACCGAGCAGTACTTC | CASSQVEVPTEQYF | - | TRBJ2-7 | - | TRBV3-1
TGTGCCAGCAGCCAAGAGTTGTTTCGGGGGAGGCTCCCCCAAGAGACCCAGTACTTC | CASSQELFRGRLPQETQYF | - | TRBJ2-5 | - | TRBV3-1
TGTGCCAGCAGCCGGACAGGGGGCCTTTTTTGGGCTTTCTTT | CASSRTGGLFWAFF | - | TRBJ1-1 | TRBD1 | TRBV6-5
TGTGCCAGCAGCTATACTCGGGGGGCCGGTTACAATGAGCAGTTCTTC | CASSYTRGAGYNEQFF | - | TRBJ2-1 | - | TRBV7-9
TGTGCCACCAGCAGAGAACCGGGGGTATCCTACGAGCAGTACTTC | CATSREPGVSYEQYF | - | TRBJ2-7 | - | TRBV15
TGTGCCAGCAGTTTACAGGGGGCTTCCTACAATGAGCAGTTCTTC | CASSLQGASYNEQFF | - | TRBJ2-1 | TRBD1 | TRBV7-2
TGTGCCAGCAGCGTAGATGGGAGGGCCTACGAGCAGTTCTTC | CASSVDGRAYEQFF | - | TRBJ2-1 | TRBD2 | TRBV9
TGTGCCAGCAGCCAACTAGCGGGGCGAGATGAGCAGTTCTTC | CASSQLAGRDEQFF | - | TRBJ2-1 | TRBD2 | TRBV3-1
TGTGCCAGCACCCGCACTCCGGGACAGGGAATCCAAGAGACCCAGTACTTC | CASTRTPGQGIQETQYF | - | TRBJ2-5 | TRBD1 | TRBV2
TGTGCCAGCAGTGACAACGGGAACACTGAAGCTTTCTTT | CASSDNGNTEAFF | - | TRBJ1-1 | - | TRBV6-5
TGCAGCGTTCGGGGGCCACCGGGAAACACCATATATTTT | CSVRGPPGNTIYF | - | TRBJ1-3 | - | TRBV29-1
TGTGCCAGCAGCTTAGATCAGTTCTCGGGGGAGGATGAGCAGTTCTTC | CASSLDQFSGEDEQFF | - | TRBJ2-1 | - | TRBV11-2
TGTGCCAGCAGCCGAGACGCAGGGGGAACCGGGGAGCTGTTTTTT | CASSRDAGGTGELFF | - | TRBJ2-2 | TRBD1 | TRBV7-9
TGCGCCAGCGGGGACAGGCCGAGCTCCTACAATGAGCAGTTCTTC | CASGDRPSSYNEQFF | once | TRBJ2-1 | TRBD1 | TRBV5-1
TGTGCCAGCAGTGAACCGGACGGGAGAAGAACCCAGTACTTC | CASSEPDGRRTQYF | - | TRBJ2-7 | - | TRBV2
TGTGCCAGCAGCTTGACTAGCTCGCGTGAGACCCAGTACTTC | CASSLTSSRETQYF | few | TRBJ2-5 | TRBD2 | TRBV7-2
TGTGCCAGCAGCTTGTCCCGGGTTTGGTCCTACGAGCAGTACTTC | CASSLSRVWSYEQYF | - | TRBJ2-7 | - | TRBV5-6
TGTGCCAGCAGCTCGGGACCGGGTAATGGAGAGACCCAGTACTTC | CASSSGPGNGETQYF | - | TRBJ2-5 | - | TRBV5-6
TGTGCCAGCAGTCCCTGGACCTCCCTCTCCTACGAGCAGTACTTC | CASSPWTSLSYEQYF | - | TRBJ2-7 | - | TRBV6-2/TRBV6-3
TGTGCCATCAGTGAGACAGGTTCCAACGTCCTGACTTTC | CAISETGSNVLTF | few | TRBJ2-6 | - | TRBV10-3
TGTGCCAGCAGCCAGGCGTTTGGCAATCAGCCCCGGCATTTT | CASSQAFGNQPRHF | - | TRBJ1-5 | - | TRBV6-5
TGTGCCAGCAGCCCCGTGGGAGCTTATGGCTACACCTTC | CASSPVGAYGYTF | - | TRBJ1-2 | - | TRBV27
TGCAGCGCGGAGACTGGGACTCCAGATACTTACAATGAGCAGTTCTTC | CSAETGTPDTYNEQFF | - | TRBJ2-1 | - | TRBV20-1
TGCAGTCTCACCCGACTAGCAGTCGGGGAGCTGTTTTTT | CSLTRLAVGELFF | - | TRBJ2-2 | TRBD2 | TRBV20-1
TGTGCCAGCAGCTCGGGACAGGCCCGTCTTGGGACCCAGTACTTC | CASSSGQARLGTQYF | once | TRBJ2-5 | TRBD1 | TRBV9
TGCAGTGCTAGAGGCGAACAGGGGCTCGGGGAGCAGTTCTTC | CSARGEQGLGEQFF | - | TRBJ2-1 | TRBD1 | TRBV20-1
TGTGCCAGCAGTGAATGGACAGGGGCAGATACGCAGTATTTT | CASSEWTGADTQYF | few | TRBJ2-3 | TRBD1 | TRBV25-1
TGCGCCAGCAGCCAAGACCCGACAGGTGGCGAGCAGTACTTC | CASSQDPTGGEQYF | - | TRBJ2-7 | - | TRBV4-3
TGCAGCGTTGAAGGGGAGGCCCAGTACTTC | CSVEGEAQYF | - | TRBJ2-5 | - | TRBV29-1
TGCAGTCCAATGAGGCGGGGCTCCTACAATGAGCAGTTCTTC | CSPMRRGSYNEQFF | once | TRBJ2-1 | - | TRBV20-1
TGCGCCAGCATGCGGGAGGCCTACAATGAGCAGTTCTTC | CASMREAYNEQFF | few | TRBJ2-1 | TRBD2 | TRBV5-1
TGTGCCAGCTCCGGACAGGGGCAAGATACGCAGTATTTT | CASSGQGQDTQYF | - | TRBJ2-3 | TRBD1 | TRBV7-2
TGTGCCAGCAGTTTAGGCCCCCAAATTCTAGGGGATACGCAGTATTTT | CASSLGPQILGDTQYF | - | TRBJ2-3 | - | TRBV12-3/TRBV12-4
TGTGCCAGCAGCTTAACGGGGGGGCTCACAGATACGCAGTATTTT | CASSLTGGLTDTQYF | - | TRBJ2-3 | TRBD2 | TRBV7-9
TGCGCCAGCAGTGAGGGGGAGGTTCAAGAGACCCAGTTCTTC | CASSEGEVQETQFF | - | TRBJ2-1 | - | TRBV10-2
TGCAGCGTTGAAAAGGAGGGGGAGAATGGCTACACCTTC | CSVEKEGENGYTF | few | TRBJ1-2 | - | TRBV29-1
TGCAGTGCTACAAGGACTGGCTACAATGAGCAGTTCTTC | CSATRTGYNEQFF | - | TRBJ2-1 | - | TRBV20-1
TGTGCCAGCAGGGGCGGGGGGGCGACAGATACGCAGTATTTT | CASRGGGATDTQYF | - | TRBJ2-3 | TRBD2 | TRBV28
TGTGCCAGCTGCCAGAACGACCTAGCCAAAAACATTCAGTACTTC | CASCQNDLAKNIQYF | - | TRBJ2-4 | - | TRBV2
TGTGCCAGCAGCCAAGATCCAGCATTTCAAACAGGCACAGATACGCAGTATTTT | CASSQDPAFQTGTDTQYF | - | TRBJ2-3 | - | TRBV14
TGCGCCAGCAGCTCTAGCGGGGGTCTCAATGAGCAGTTCTTC | CASSSSGGLNEQFF | - | TRBJ2-1 | TRBD2 | TRBV5-1
TGCGCCAGCAGCTTGTCACTGTCAGGGGACACAGATACGCAGTATTTT | CASSLSLSGDTDTQYF | few | TRBJ2-3 | - | TRBV5-1
TGTGCCAGCATCAGGGTTACAGGGACGAACACTGAAGCTTTCTTT | CASIRVTGTNTEAFF | - | TRBJ1-1 | - | TRBV11-2
TGCAGCGTTACAGGGGCTATCTACGAGCAGTACTTC | CSVTGAIYEQYF | - | TRBJ2-7 | TRBD1 | TRBV29-1
TGTGCCAGCAGCCAGACCGGGAGGGGAGTACCTGGGGCCAACGTCCTGACTTTC | CASSQTGRGVPGANVLTF | - | TRBJ2-6 | TRBD2 | TRBV3-1
TGTGCCAGCAGCTTAGTAGCGCCCGGGACAGCGAACACTGAAGCTTTCTTT | CASSLVAPGTANTEAFF | - | TRBJ1-1 | TRBD1 | TRBV7-8
TGCAGTGCTAGATACAGCGGGGGCTACAATGAGCAGTTCTTC | CSARYSGGYNEQFF | once | TRBJ2-1 | TRBD2 | TRBV20-1
TGTGCCAGCAGCTCCCGACCCACCGGGACTAGCGTCGAGCAGTACTTC | CASSSRPTGTSVEQYF | - | TRBJ2-7 | TRBD2 | TRBV7-8
TGTGCCATCAGTGACAGGGGATTAAGCGACACCGGGGAGCTGTTTTTT | CAISDRGLSDTGELFF | - | TRBJ2-2 | - | TRBV10-3
TGTGCCAGCAGCTTAACAGCGGGCGCGAACACCGGGGAGCTGTTTTTT | CASSLTAGANTGELFF | - | TRBJ2-2 | - | TRBV11-1
TGTGCCAGCAGCATACTTGAACAGGGCTATGGCTACACCTTC | CASSILEQGYGYTF | few | TRBJ1-2 | - | TRBV7-9
TGTGCCAGCAGCTCGTCATACTGGAACCCCTACGAGCAGTACTTC | CASSSSYWNPYEQYF | - | TRBJ2-7 | - | TRBV11-2
TGCAGTGTCTCACCGGGACTAGCGGGAGGGCTCTCCTACGAGCAGTACTTC | CSVSPGLAGGLSYEQYF | - | TRBJ2-7 | TRBD2 | TRBV20-1
TGTGCCAGCAGCTCATATCAGGGGGCCGAGCAGTACTTC | CASSSYQGAEQYF | - | TRBJ2-7 | TRBD1 | TRBV7-9
TGTGCCAGCAGCTCCTACCGAGACAGGGGACCGACCTACGAGCAGTACTTC | CASSSYRDRGPTYEQYF | - | TRBJ2-7 | TRBD1 | TRBV11-2
TGCAGCGTTGATAAAGGGGAGTACCAAGAGACCCAGTACTTC | CSVDKGEYQETQYF | once | TRBJ2-5 | - | TRBV29-1
TGCAGTGCTAGAGGGGCAGGGGCTCTCGAGCAGTACTTC | CSARGAGALEQYF | - | TRBJ2-7 | - | TRBV20-1
TGTGCCAGCAGTTCCGCGTTGAACACTGAAGCTTTCTTT | CASSSALNTEAFF | - | TRBJ1-1 | - | TRBV2